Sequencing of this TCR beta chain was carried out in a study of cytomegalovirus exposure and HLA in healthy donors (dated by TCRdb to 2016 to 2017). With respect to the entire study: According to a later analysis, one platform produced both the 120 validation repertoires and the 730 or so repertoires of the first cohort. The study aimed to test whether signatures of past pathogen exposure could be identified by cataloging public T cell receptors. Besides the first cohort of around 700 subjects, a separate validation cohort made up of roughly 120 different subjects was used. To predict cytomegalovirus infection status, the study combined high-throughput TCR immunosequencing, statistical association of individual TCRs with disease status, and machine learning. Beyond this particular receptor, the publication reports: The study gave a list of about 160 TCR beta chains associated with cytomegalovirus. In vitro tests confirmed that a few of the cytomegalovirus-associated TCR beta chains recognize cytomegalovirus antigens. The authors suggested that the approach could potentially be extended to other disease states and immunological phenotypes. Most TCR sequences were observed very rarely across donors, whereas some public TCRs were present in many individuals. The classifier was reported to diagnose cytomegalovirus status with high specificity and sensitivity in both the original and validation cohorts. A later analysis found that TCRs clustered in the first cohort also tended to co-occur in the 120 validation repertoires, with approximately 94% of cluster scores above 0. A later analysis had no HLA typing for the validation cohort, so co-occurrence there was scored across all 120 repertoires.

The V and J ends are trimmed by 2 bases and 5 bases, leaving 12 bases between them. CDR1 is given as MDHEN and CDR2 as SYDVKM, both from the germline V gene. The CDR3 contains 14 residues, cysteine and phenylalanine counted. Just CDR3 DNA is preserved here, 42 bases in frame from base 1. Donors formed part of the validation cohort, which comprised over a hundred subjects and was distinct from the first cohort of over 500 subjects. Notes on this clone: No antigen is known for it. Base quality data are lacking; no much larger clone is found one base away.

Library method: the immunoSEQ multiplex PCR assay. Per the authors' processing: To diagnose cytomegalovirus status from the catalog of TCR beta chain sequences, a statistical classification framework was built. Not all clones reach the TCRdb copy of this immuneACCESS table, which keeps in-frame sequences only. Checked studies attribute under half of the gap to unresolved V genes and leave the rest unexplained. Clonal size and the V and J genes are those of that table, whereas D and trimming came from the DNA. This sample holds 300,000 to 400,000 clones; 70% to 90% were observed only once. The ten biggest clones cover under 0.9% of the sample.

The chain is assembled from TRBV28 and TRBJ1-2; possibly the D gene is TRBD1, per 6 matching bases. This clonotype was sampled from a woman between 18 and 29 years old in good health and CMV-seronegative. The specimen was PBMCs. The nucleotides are TGTGCCAGCAGTTTAGGGCAGGGGCGGTATGGCTACACCTTC. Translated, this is CASSLGQGRYGYTF.